A single sample gave rise to the 29 T cell receptor beta chains below, sequenced in a study of human T cells and chemical hapten exposure. The time point is: patch test 1, 2 weeks after DPC sensitization. Treatment of the sample: therapeutic diphenylcyclopropenone sensitization with weekly scalp DPC. TCRdb fed the RACE reads into MiXCR, producing one record per CDR3 protein. The table shows tens of thousands of distinct CDR3 sequences, with about 10% occurring only once. Sequenced here: whole blood, sampled in connection with sensitization to the hapten diphenylcyclopropenone (DPC). These receptor sequences come from a woman in her forties or fifties with alopecia areata. Some clones in this sample may be carry-over from other donors' samples.

The chain carries TRBV29-1 and TRBJ2-7; 7 bases match TRBD1. Germline V gene lookup returns CDR1 SQVTM and CDR2 ANQGSEA. The CDR3 loop spans 13 amino acids. The V gene end was trimmed by 5 bases and the J gene end by 4 bases; junction bases not matched to a gene: 8. CDR3 nucleotides: TGCAGCGTTCCGGGACAGTCGCGGTACGAGCAGTACTTC. Amino acid sequence: CSVPGQSRYEQYF.

This clonotype was seen more than once but under ten times. This sequence joins TRBV5-1 and TRBJ1-4; D remains ambiguous. The V end lost 4 bases, the J end lost 0 bases, and 10 bases lay between the germline ends. The CDR3 has 15 residues. Per the germline V gene, CDR1 is SGHRS and CDR2 is YFSETQ. CDR3 loop: CASSKNTATNEKLFF. The CDR3 region has the DNA TGCGCCAGCAGCAAGAACACTGCAACTAATGAAAAACTGTTTTTT.

In its sample, this clonotype was seen a few times. The chain couples TRBV29-1 to TRBJ2-2; no clear D gene. The length of the CDR3 is 13 residues. V lost 4 bases and J lost 4, with 10 bases in between. Looked up from germline, CDR1 is SQVTM and CDR2 is ANQGSEA. The CDR3 DNA sequence: TGCAGCGTTGGAATAGGCAGCACCGGGGAGCTGTTTTTT. This translates into CSVGIGSTGELFF.

The V call is TRBV7-9, the J call TRBJ2-3, with 7 nucleotides matching TRBD2. There are 16 residues in the CDR3. Trimming removed 4 bases from V and 4 bases from J; junction bases left unmatched: 11. Germline V CDR1 and CDR2: SEHNR, FQNEAQ (reference sequence). CDR3 residues: CASSSPGLEFPDTQYF. CDR3 nucleotides: TGTGCCAGCAGCTCCCCCGGACTAGAATTCCCAGATACGCAGTATTTT.

The rearrangement links TRBV28 to TRBJ2-3, with 10 nucleotides matching TRBD2. CDR3 size: 16 residues. V lost 6 bases to trimming and J lost 1 base; unmatched junction nucleotides: 7. The germline CDR1 and CDR2 sequences are MDHEN and SYDVKM. The CDR3 nucleotides are TGTGCCAGCAGCTCCCCGGGGACTAGCGGCACAGATACGCAGTATTTT. Translation gives CASSSPGTSGTDTQYF.

This clonotype was seen a handful of times. The V gene is TRBV3-1, the J gene TRBJ2-3, with TRBD2 as a possible D gene (6 bases). The CDR3 runs 16 residues. Deletions cut 1 base from V and 0 bases from J, with 11 bases between. From germline, CDR1 is LGHDT and CDR2 YNNKEL (reference sequence). DNA for the CDR3: TGTGCCAGCAGCCAAGTAGCGGCCTCTAGCACAGATACGCAGTATTTT. It specifies CASSQVAASSTDTQYF.

Many counts were recorded for this clonotype. The gene calls are TRBV2 and TRBJ1-5, with a possible D match to TRBD1 (6 bases). V lost 4 bases and J 7 bases, leaving 17 bases between the germline ends. Germline values: CDR1 SNHLY, CDR2 FYNNEI. The CDR3 covers 15 residues. The CDR3 loop reads CASSVDRSGMQPQHF. CDR3 nucleotide sequence: TGTGCCAGCAGTGTCGACAGGTCTGGGATGCAGCCCCAGCATTTT. The full variable domain, with the rest looked up from reference TRBV2 and TRBJ1-5, is EPEVTQTPSHQVTQMGQEVILRCVPISNHLYFYWYRQILGQKVEFLVSFYNNEISEKSEIFDDQFSVERPDGSNFTLKIRSTKLEDSAMYFCASSVDRSGMQPQHFGDGTRLSIL.

The chain joins TRBV2 to TRBJ2-5; D unresolved. The germline V gene has CDR1 SNHLY and CDR2 FYNNEI. This CDR3 is 12 amino acids long. V shed 4 bases and J shed 5 bases, with 8 bases lying between them. The CDR3 spells CASSAWMETQYF. CDR3 nucleotides: TGTGCCAGCAGTGCTTGGATGGAGACCCAGTACTTC.

This clonotype appeared many times. The chain couples TRBV28 to TRBJ2-2; D may be TRBD2 (5 bases). CDR3 length: 14 amino acids. CDR1 is MDHEN and CDR2 is SYDVKM in the germline V gene. The V end was cut by 7 bases, the J end by 6 bases, with 15 bases between. CDR3 sequence (DNA): TGTGCCAGCATGTCCGGGGAATTTTCCGGGGAGCTGTTTTTT. Its translation: CASMSGEFSGELFF. The variable domain in full, completed from reference TRBV28 and TRBJ2-2, reads DVKVTQSSRYLVKRTGEKVFLECVQDMDHENMFWYRQDPGLGLRLIYFSYDVKMKEKGDIPEGYSVSREKKERFSLILESASTNQTSMYLCASMSGEFSGELFFGEGSRLTVL.

Concerning this clonotype itself: The CDR3 does not close with the conserved phenylalanine or tryptophan, likely indicating a read error. V usage is TRBV29-1 and J usage is TRBJ2-3, with TRBD1 matching 9 bases. J gave up 3 bases and V 6 bases, and 16 bases lay outside the gene matches. CDR1 SQVTM and CDR2 ANQGSEA come from the germline V gene. The CDR3 consists of 17 residues. The CDR3 DNA is TGCAGCGTCGGTACCGCCAAACAGGGGGCGAAGACAGATACGCAGTATTTA. It translates to CSVGTAKQGAKTDTQYL.

This clonotype was recorded at least ten times. V and J are TRBV11-2 and TRBJ2-7; the D gene could be TRBD1 or TRBD2 (6 bases each). This CDR3 region has 15 residues. The V end lost 5 bases, the J end lost 5 bases, and 19 bases lay between the germline ends. The V gene's germline CDR1 is SGHAT and CDR2 FQNNGV. For the CDR3, the DNA is TGTGCCAGCAGCCCCTGGGGGGCTGCAGTCCACGAGCAGTACTTC. It encodes CASSPWGAAVHEQYF. The full variable domain, in which reference TRBV11-2 and TRBJ2-7 provide the parts outside the CDR3, is EAGVAQSPRYKIIEKRQSVAFWCNPISGHATLYWYQQILGQGPKLLIQFQNNGVVDDSQLPKDRFSAERLKGVDSTLKIQPAKLEDSAVYLCASSPWGAAVHEQYFGPGTRLTVT.

This clonotype was seen more than once but under ten times. V usage is TRBV7-9 and J usage is TRBJ2-1, with unresolved D. Trimming removed 1 base at V and 0 bases at J, with 10 bases between. The CDR3 has 16 amino acids. CDR1 SEHNR and CDR2 FQNEAQ come from the germline V gene (reference sequence). The CDR3, as DNA: TGTGCCAGCAGCTTAGTTATCACCAGCTCCTACAATGAGCAGTTCTTC. Translated, it gives CASSLVITSSYNEQFF.

There are many counts of this clonotype. The chain couples TRBV24-1 to TRBJ1-1; a weak D match, TRBD1 (5 bases). The CDR3 runs 16 residues. CDR1 and CDR2 from the germline V gene are KGHDR and SFDVKD. V lost 4 bases, J lost 1 base, and 15 bases lay in between. CDR3 in DNA: TGTGCCACCAGTGACTCTACGACAGCCGAGAACACTGAAGCTTTCTTT. Encoded protein: CATSDSTTAENTEAFF.

This clonotype was seen a handful of times. The chain carries TRBV3-1 and TRBJ1-5; tentatively, D is TRBD1 (6 bases). The CDR3 loop spans 13 amino acids. Germline CDR1 LGHDT, CDR2 YNNKEL (reference sequence). V was pared by 5 bases and J by 2 bases, with 7 bases between. CDR3 bases: TGTGCCAGCAGCGGACAGCGCAATCAGCCCCAGCATTTT. Protein product: CASSGQRNQPQHF. The full variable domain, its missing parts supplied by reference TRBV3-1 and TRBJ1-5, is DTAVSQTPKYLVTQMGNDKSIKCEQNLGHDTMYWYKQDSKKFLKIMFSYNNKELIINETVPNRFSPKSPDKAHLNLHINSLELGDSAVYFCASSGQRNQPQHFGDGTRLSIL.

The rearrangement joins TRBV4-2 to TRBJ1-2; possibly TRBD1 for D (5 bases). The CDR3 extends over 15 amino acids. With 4 bases removed from V and 8 bases from J, the gap between germline ends came to 20 bases. Germline CDR1 reads LGHNA; CDR2 reads YNFKEQ. The CDR3 sequence is CASSLSLTAVGGYTF. The CDR3 coding sequence is TGTGCCAGCAGCCTTTCCTTGACAGCCGTCGGAGGCTACACCTTC.

In its sample, this clonotype was seen many times. This chain uses TRBV29-1 with TRBJ1-4; no clear D. Germline lookup yields CDR1 SQVTM and CDR2 ANQGSEA. The CDR3 runs to 14 residues. Trimming removed 7 bases from V and 7 bases from J, with 19 bases in between. CDR3 DNA: TGCAGCGCCAAACCGGGGTCTGGAGGTGAAAAACTGTTTTTT. Protein sequence: CSAKPGSGGEKLFF.

A few counts support this clonotype. The chain has TRBV6-1 and TRBJ2-5; 8 nucleotides align to TRBD1. Looked up from germline, CDR1 is MNHNS and CDR2 is SASEGT. V dropped 7 bases and J dropped 0; count of bases not matched to a gene: 19. The CDR3 is 19 residues long. CDR3 sequence (DNA): TGTGCCAGCACCGAAGCCCCCGGAGGACAGGGAGGAGACCAAGAGACCCAGTACTTC. It codes for CASTEAPGGQGGDQETQYF.

This clonotype has ten or more counts. CDR3 loop: CSARDQGEARSALHF. In nucleotides, the CDR3 is TGCAGTGCTAGAGATCAGGGGGAGGCAAGGAGCGCGCTCCACTTT. The V gene is TRBV20-1, the J gene TRBJ1-6, with 7 positions matching TRBD1. The V gene end was trimmed by 0 bases and the J gene end by 16 bases; junction bases not matched to a gene: 15. Germline V CDR1 and CDR2: DFQATT, SNEGSKA (reference sequence). This CDR3 comprises 15 residues.

This clonotype showed up just a few times. The V and J genes are TRBV7-9 and TRBJ1-1, with TRBD1 as a possible D gene (6 bases). The CDR3 extends over 16 amino acids. Germline V gene data show CDR1 as SEHNR and CDR2 as FQNEAQ (reference sequence). V dropped 0 bases and J dropped 0 bases, with 11 bases sitting between them. The CDR3 reads CASSLASTGMNTEAFF. The CDR3 bases are TGTGCCAGCAGCTTAGCTTCCACAGGGATGAACACTGAAGCTTTCTTT.

There are a few counts of this clonotype. DNA of the CDR3: TGTGCCAGCAGTTACCAAACTTACAGGGATTCACCCCTCCACTTT. This sequence encodes CASSYQTYRDSPLHF. This rearrangement joins TRBV6-6 to TRBJ1-6; tentative D call: TRBD1 (6 bases). CDR3 length: 15 amino acids. Looked up from germline, CDR1 is MNHNY and CDR2 is SVGAGI (reference sequence). V dropped 2 bases and J dropped 8 bases, with 13 bases sitting between them.

This clonotype was recorded many times. The chain links TRBV5-4 to TRBJ1-5; 8 positions match TRBD1. This CDR3 comprises 15 residues. The V and J ends lost 3 bases and 3 bases, in that order; junction bases with no gene match: 5. Germline values: CDR1 SGHNT, CDR2 YYREEE (reference sequence). The chain's CDR3 is CASSYGTGLNQPQHF. CDR3 nucleotide sequence: TGTGCCAGCAGCTACGGGACAGGTCTCAATCAGCCCCAGCATTTT.

Only a few counts were recorded for this clonotype. The chain joins TRBV7-6 to TRBJ2-2; D might be TRBD2 (5 bases). Per germline, CDR1 SGHVS and CDR2 FNYEAQ. V lost 5 bases and J lost 3, with 10 bases in between. This CDR3 region has 14 residues. The CDR3 sequence: CASSRGMDTGELFF. CDR3 sequence (DNA): TGTGCCAGCAGCAGAGGGATGGACACCGGGGAGCTGTTTTTT.

In this sample, this clonotype turned up many times. This chain joins TRBV6-6 and TRBJ1-2; D call uncertain. This CDR3 contains 13 residues. V lost 2 bases and J 0 bases, leaving 4 bases between the germline ends. Germline V gives CDR1 MNHNY, CDR2 SVGAGI (reference sequence). The CDR3 DNA follows: TGTGCCAGCAGTTACGAATCTAACTATGGCTACACCTTC. Translated, it gives CASSYESNYGYTF.

This clonotype was recorded a few times. The rearrangement links TRBV11-2 to TRBJ2-1, with 13 nucleotides matching TRBD2. There are 20 residues in the CDR3. Germline assignment: CDR1 SGHAT and CDR2 FQNNGV. V lost 4 bases to trimming and J lost 4 bases; unmatched junction nucleotides: 16. The CDR3 coding sequence is TGTGCCAGCAGCTCCCCAGGGACTAGCGGGGACTTTCGATGGTACAATGAGCAGTTCTTC. Its protein product is CASSSPGTSGDFRWYNEQFF.

Written as DNA, the CDR3 is TGTGCCAGCTCACCACTATTAGCGGGGGACGAGCAGTACTTC. Its protein product is CASSPLLAGDEQYF. The genes are TRBV18 and TRBJ2-7; TRBD2 matches at 9 bases. Trimming at V came to 1 base and at J to 5 bases, leaving 3 bases not matched to a gene. Germline V lookup: CDR1 KGHSH, CDR2 LQKENI. The CDR3 sequence is 14 residues long.

This clonotype appeared a single time. The chain has TRBV28 and TRBJ2-1; D gene ambiguous. V was shortened by 8 bases and J by 5 bases, with 13 bases between the two germline ends. The CDR3 loop spans 13 amino acids. Germline CDR1 reads MDHEN; CDR2 reads SYDVKM. Written as DNA, the CDR3 is TGTGCCAGCCGGATTCTTTTCGACAATGAGCAGTTCTTC. This codes for CASRILFDNEQFF.

This clonotype was detected a few times. The chain links TRBV5-1 to TRBJ2-2; 7 nucleotides agree with TRBD2. The ends lost 5 bases at V and 4 bases at J; junction bases unmatched: 8. CDR1 and CDR2 from the germline V gene are SGHRS and YFSETQ. CDR3 size: 15 residues. The CDR3 coding sequence is TGCGCCAGCAGAGGACTAGAGTCCCCCACCGGGGAGCTGTTTTTT. It encodes CASRGLESPTGELFF.

The chain recombines TRBV6-5 with TRBJ2-3, with D perhaps assigned TRBD1 or TRBD2 (5 bases each). V was cut by 5 bases and J by 2 bases, with 17 bases left in between. The CDR3 is 16 residues long. Germline CDR1 and CDR2: MNHEY and SVGAGI. This CDR3 reads CASSPTGTVDTDTQYF. The CDR3 bases are TGTGCCAGCAGTCCCACCGGGACGGTCGACACAGATACGCAGTATTTT.

This clonotype has just a few counts. The chain is built from TRBV9 and TRBJ1-3, with D unclear. This CDR3 comprises 14 residues. From germline, CDR1 is SGDLS and CDR2 YYNGEE. V shed 4 bases and J shed 2 bases, with 10 bases lying between them. CDR3 sequence (DNA): TGTGCCAGCAGCCGTACGGATGCTGGAAACACCATATATTTT. The encoded protein is CASSRTDAGNTIYF.